This paragraph covers one T cell receptor beta chain sequence. These data come from a study of cytomegalovirus exposure and HLA in healthy donors. Primers for the PCR totalled 60 Vbeta and 13 Jbeta. Sequenced by immunoSEQ multiplex PCR; TCRdb stores in-frame clones only, minus some. The repertoire includes roughly 160,000 clones, over 80% of them detected once, and around 1.3% sits in the top ten. The CDR3 length is 15 residues. Trimming removed 4 bases at V and 1 base at J, with 13 bases between. Germline lookup yields CDR1 MNHEY and CDR2 SVGAGI. The chain has TRBV6-5 and TRBJ1-1, with D possibly matching TRBD1 (5 bases). Input material: PBMCs. The origin of this receptor is a boy aged 2 to 10 in good health and CMV-seronegative. DNA for the CDR3: TGTGCCAGCAGTTCACCAGGGAGGGGGAACACTGAAGCTTTCTTT. It specifies CASSSPGRGNTEAFF.